Ten or more counts support the clone carrying this TCR beta chain. Its antigen is unknown. The sample comes from a study of early T cells in non-severe SARS-CoV-2 infection. General observations from the study: Sequences matched to VDJdb favored anti-spike CD8 responses, while private and CD4 specificities were missed.

V was trimmed by 2 bases and J by 6 bases, leaving 8 bases between them. The CDR3 is made up of 13 amino acids. Unique molecular identifiers were attached to individual cDNA molecules. Each CDR3 protein is one row after TCRdb ran MiXCR on the 5' RACE reads. The data contain about 44,000 distinct CDR3 sequences, about 5.7% of them singletons. The chain has TRBV12-3 or TRBV12-4 and TRBJ1-5; D is uncertain. The receptor comes from an adult who was a healthcare worker with PCR-confirmed SARS-CoV-2 infection or an uninfected control (not recorded which). Sequencing was performed on whole blood, taken at baseline. CDR3 sequence: CASSLKSGQPQHF. DNA of the CDR3: TGTGCCAGCAGTTTAAAGTCGGGTCAGCCCCAGCATTTT.